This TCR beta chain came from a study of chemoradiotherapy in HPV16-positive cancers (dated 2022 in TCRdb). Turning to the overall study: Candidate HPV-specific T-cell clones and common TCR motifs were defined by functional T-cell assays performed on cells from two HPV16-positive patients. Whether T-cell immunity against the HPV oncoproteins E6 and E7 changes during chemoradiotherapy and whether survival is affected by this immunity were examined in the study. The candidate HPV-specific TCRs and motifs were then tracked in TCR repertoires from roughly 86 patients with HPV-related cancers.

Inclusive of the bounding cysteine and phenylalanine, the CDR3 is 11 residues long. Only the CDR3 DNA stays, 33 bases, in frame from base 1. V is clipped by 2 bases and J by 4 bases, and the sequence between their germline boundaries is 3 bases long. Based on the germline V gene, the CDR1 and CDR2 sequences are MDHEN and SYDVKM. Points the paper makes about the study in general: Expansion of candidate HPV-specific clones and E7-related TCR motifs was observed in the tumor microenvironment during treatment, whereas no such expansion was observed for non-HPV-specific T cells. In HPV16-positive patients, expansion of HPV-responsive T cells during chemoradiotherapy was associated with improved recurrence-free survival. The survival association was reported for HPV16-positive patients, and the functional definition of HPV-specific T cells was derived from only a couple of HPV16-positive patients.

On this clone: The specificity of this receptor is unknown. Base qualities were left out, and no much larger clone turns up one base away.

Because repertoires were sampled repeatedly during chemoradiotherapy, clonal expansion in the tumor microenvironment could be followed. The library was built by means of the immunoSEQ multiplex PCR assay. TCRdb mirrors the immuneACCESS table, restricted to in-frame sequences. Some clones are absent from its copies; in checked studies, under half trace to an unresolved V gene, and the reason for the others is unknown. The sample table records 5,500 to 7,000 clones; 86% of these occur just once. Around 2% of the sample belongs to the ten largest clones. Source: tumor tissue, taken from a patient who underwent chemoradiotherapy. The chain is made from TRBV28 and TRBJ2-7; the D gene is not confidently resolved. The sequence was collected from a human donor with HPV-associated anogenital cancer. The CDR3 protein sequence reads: CASSLGYEQYF. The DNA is TGTGCCAGCAGTTTAGGATACGAGCAGTACTTC. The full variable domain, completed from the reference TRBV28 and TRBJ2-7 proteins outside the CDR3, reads DVKVTQSSRYLVKRTGEKVFLECVQDMDHENMFWYRQDPGLGLRLIYFSYDVKMKEKGDIPEGYSVSREKKERFSLILESASTNQTSMYLCASSLGYEQYFGPGTRLTVT.